The 28 T cell receptor beta chains given below trace back to one sample, sequenced in a study of T cell changes during pregnancy in multiple sclerosis. Produced via immunoSEQ multiplex PCR; TCRdb's table is partial and in-frame only. The sample comprises more than 20,000 clones, approximately 86% of which are singletons, and roughly 14% rests with the top ten. The source was CD8+ T cells from peripheral blood mononuclear cells, collected in the first trimester of pregnancy. These receptors originate from a female donor in good health, enrolled as a control in a pregnancy study.

The chain uses TRBV5-1 and TRBJ2-7, with TRBD1 matching 11 bases. Germline V gene data show CDR1 as SGHRS and CDR2 as YFSETQ. Unmatched junction bases numbered 3, after V lost 4 bases and J lost 3 bases. There are 14 residues in the CDR3. CDR3 in amino acids: CASSPGTGGYEQYF. The CDR3 DNA follows: TGCGCCAGCAGCCCGGGGACAGGGGGCTACGAGCAGTACTTC. Supplemented by reference TRBV5-1 and TRBJ2-7, the full variable domain reads KAGVTQTPRYLIKTRGQQVTLSCSPISGHRSVSWYQQTPGQGLQFLFEYFSETQRNKGNFPGRFSGRQFSNSRSEMNVSTLELGDSALYLCASSPGTGGYEQYFGPGTRLTVT.

The chain has TRBV7-9 and TRBJ1-4; 7 nucleotides align to TRBD1. In germline, CDR1 is SEHNR, CDR2 FQNEAQ (reference sequence). This CDR3 comprises 15 residues. After removal of 5 bases from V and 5 bases from J, the junction contained 8 bases not matched to a gene. The DNA for the CDR3 is TGTGCCAGCAGCCCCCCGGACAGGACGAATGAAAAACTGTTTTTT. This gives the protein CASSPPDRTNEKLFF.

Concerning this clone: The DNA is left out, because the CDR3 cannot be placed on it with certainty; the CDR3 is given as TCRdb lists it. This rearrangement joins TRBV28 to TRBJ1-1. The CDR3 is 11 residues long, counting both termini. Germline V CDR1 and CDR2: MDHEN, SYDVKM. CDR3 in amino acids: CASSLEREAFF.

The chain carries TRBV6-5 and TRBJ2-2; 9 bases are shared with TRBD1. The germline V gene has CDR1 MNHEY and CDR2 SVGAGI. The CDR3 consists of 15 residues. V lost 6 bases to trimming and J lost 4 bases; unmatched junction nucleotides: 6. CDR3 in DNA: TGTGCCAGCAGCAGGACAGGGGACGGCACCGGGGAGCTGTTTTTT. This encodes CASSRTGDGTGELFF.

The rearrangement links TRBV13 to TRBJ2-5; 7 bases are shared with TRBD1. The tail of the sequence fits TRBJ2-7 better, so the J call may be wrong. This CDR3 region has 14 residues. Germline V gene data show CDR1 as PRHDT and CDR2 as FYEKMQ (reference sequence). CDR3 nucleotides: TGTGCCAGCAGCTTATTCTCAGGGGGCTACGAGCAGTACTTC. The encoded protein is CASSLFSGGYEQYF.

This chain links TRBV6-1 with TRBJ2-5; weak D call: TRBD2 (5 bases). Germline CDR1 MNHNS, CDR2 SASEGT. Trimming shortened V by 10 bases and J by 6 bases, and 18 bases separated the two germline ends. The CDR3 spans 13 residues. CDR3 region: CATYQTGLKTQYF. The CDR3 DNA reads as TGTGCCACCTACCAGACGGGGTTAAAGACCCAGTACTTC.

The rearrangement uses TRBV7-7 and TRBJ2-1; 10 bases are shared with TRBD1. V shed 5 bases and J 8 bases; nucleotides not matched to a gene: 3. This CDR3 spans 13 amino acids. Germline V gene lookup returns CDR1 SSHAT and CDR2 FNYEAQ (reference sequence). In nucleotides, the CDR3 is TGTGCCAGCAGCGCGGACAGGGGGGATGAGCAGTTCTTC. It translates to CASSADRGDEQFF.

This chain joins TRBV18 and TRBJ2-1; TRBD2 agrees at 9 bases. The V gene's germline CDR1 is KGHSH and CDR2 LQKENI. CDR3 length: 15 amino acids. V shed 2 bases and J 3 bases; nucleotides not matched to a gene: 2. CDR3 sequence (DNA): TGTGCCAGCTCACCAGCTAGCGGGAACTACAATGAGCAGTTCTTC. This gives the protein CASSPASGNYNEQFF.

This chain connects TRBV4-3 to TRBJ2-1, with 11 bases aligning to TRBD2. V lost 4 bases and J lost 5; bases outside the gene matches: 4. CDR1 and CDR2 from the germline V gene are LGHNA and YSLEER. The CDR3 sequence is 15 residues long. CDR3: CASSLGTSGDNEQFF. CDR3 sequence (DNA): TGCGCCAGCAGCCTTGGGACTAGCGGAGACAATGAGCAGTTCTTC.

V and J are TRBV5-6 and TRBJ1-2, with 8 bases fitting TRBD1. The ends lost 0 bases at V and 5 bases at J; junction bases unmatched: 3. The germline gives CDR1 SGHDT, CDR2 YYEEEE. There are 14 residues in the CDR3. This chain's CDR3 is CASSLVRQGYGYTF. The DNA for the CDR3 is TGTGCCAGCAGCTTGGTTAGACAGGGGTATGGCTACACCTTC.

The chain links TRBV9 to TRBJ2-3, with D unclear. The CDR3 length is 15 residues. Germline values: CDR1 SGDLS, CDR2 YYNGEE. The V gene lost 1 base and the J gene lost 6 bases, with 15 bases spanning the gap. The chain's CDR3 is CASSVSHQPQDTQYF. The CDR3 DNA reads TGTGCCAGCAGCGTAAGTCATCAACCCCAGGATACGCAGTATTTT.

V usage is TRBV19 and J usage is TRBJ1-2; TRBD1 matches 8 bases. The ends lost 0 bases at V and 7 bases at J; junction bases unmatched: 7. Per germline, CDR1 LNHDA and CDR2 SQIVND (reference sequence). The CDR3 spans 15 residues. The CDR3 bases are TGTGCCAGTAGTATAGAGTGGACAGGGTTTGGTGGCTACACCTTC. Translated: CASSIEWTGFGGYTF.

The chain recombines TRBV28 with TRBJ1-1; 8 bases agree with TRBD1. The CDR3 length is 14 residues. Germline CDR1 is MDHEN and CDR2 is SYDVKM. V gave up 2 bases and J gave up 10 bases; unmatched junction bases: 9. The CDR3 DNA reads as TGTGCCAGCAGTTTAATGGTGACAGGGGTAGGAGCTTTCTTT. Encoded protein: CASSLMVTGVGAFF.

The chain couples TRBV28 to TRBJ2-7; the match to TRBD1 covers 9 bases. Germline trimming cut 0 bases from V and 7 bases from J; bases unmatched to any gene: 7. The V gene's germline CDR1 is MDHEN and CDR2 SYDVKM. This CDR3 has 15 residues. DNA for the CDR3: TGTGCCAGCAGTTTATGCGGGACAGGGCGGTGTGAGCAGTACTTC. This gives the protein CASSLCGTGRCEQYF.

This sequence joins TRBV6-4 and TRBJ2-6; D possibly corresponds to TRBD2 (6 bases). From germline, CDR1 is MRHNA and CDR2 SNTAGT. With 3 bases removed from V and 1 base from J, the gap between germline ends came to 7 bases. This CDR3 spans 15 amino acids. The CDR3 nucleotides are TGTGCCAGCAGTGAAGCGGGTTCTGGGGCCAACGTCCTGACTTTC. This translates into CASSEAGSGANVLTF.

The table lists this clone with a few counts. CDR3 in DNA: TGTGCCAGCAGCTACGTCCCGGGACTAGCGGGAGGGCCTTGGGAGGTCGAGCAGTACTTC. This translates into CASSYVPGLAGGPWEVEQYF. The genes are TRBV28 and TRBJ2-7, with 16 bases that match TRBD2. With 6 bases clipped from V and 6 bases from J, the junction kept 20 bases outside the gene matches. CDR1 and CDR2 from the germline V gene are MDHEN and SYDVKM. This CDR3 is 20 amino acids long.

The chain recombines TRBV29-1 with TRBJ2-7; 7 bases match TRBD2. V shed 7 bases, J shed 2 bases, and the junction held 11 bases outside the gene matches. Germline V gives CDR1 SQVTM, CDR2 ANQGSEA. The CDR3 spans 14 residues. The CDR3 loop reads CSALGGITPYEQYF. The CDR3, as DNA: TGCAGCGCTCTGGGGGGGATCACCCCCTACGAGCAGTACTTC.

The V and J genes are TRBV6-5 and TRBJ2-7; D is unresolved. V lost 5 bases and J 1 base, leaving 9 bases between the germline ends. The germline gives CDR1 MNHEY, CDR2 SVGAGI. CDR3 size: 13 residues. CDR3 bases: TGTGCCAGCAGTAGACAAGGATCCTACGAGCAGTACTTC. It yields the protein CASSRQGSYEQYF.

Details on this clone: Sequence at one end of the junction differs from germline and may be a read error. The V gene is TRBV29-1, the J gene TRBJ2-1, with 10 bases identical to TRBD2. The germline gives CDR1 SQVTM, CDR2 ANQGSEA. The CDR3 covers 13 residues. Here the CDR3 reads CSVEAGGLNEQFF. The CDR3 region has the DNA TGCAGCGTCGAAGCGGGGGGGCTTAATGAGCAGTTCTTC.

This chain links TRBV19 with TRBJ2-5; 7 bases match TRBD2. Germline V gene lookup returns CDR1 LNHDA and CDR2 SQIVND (reference sequence). Germline trimming cut 3 bases from V and 1 base from J; bases unmatched to any gene: 8. The CDR3 length is 16 residues. The CDR3 region is CASSITLWGGQETQYF. The CDR3 DNA is TGTGCCAGTAGTATCACACTGTGGGGGGGCCAAGAGACCCAGTACTTC.

This chain links TRBV27 with TRBJ2-7; a weak D match, TRBD2 (6 bases). The CDR3 loop spans 15 amino acids. The germline V gene encodes CDR1 MNHEY and CDR2 SMNVEV (reference sequence). Trimming removed 2 bases from V and 0 bases from J, with 11 bases in between. CDR3 protein: CASSLRGSPSYEQYF. CDR3 DNA sequence: TGTGCCAGCAGTTTACGGGGGTCACCCTCCTACGAGCAGTACTTC.

The V call is TRBV6-1, the J call TRBJ1-5; TRBD1 aligns across 11 bases. J lost 10 bases, V lost 1 base, and 6 bases had no gene match. Germline V gives CDR1 MNHNS, CDR2 SASEGT. The CDR3 is made up of 15 amino acids. CDR3 sequence reads: CASSEVGTGGSPQHF. The CDR3 DNA reads as TGTGCCAGCAGTGAAGTGGGGACAGGGGGGAGCCCCCAGCATTTT.

This clone was counted at least ten times. CDR3 nucleotide sequence: TGTGCCAGTAGTATAGGGGAGGGGACTGGGGCCAACGTCCTGACTTTC. It encodes CASSIGEGTGANVLTF. V is TRBV19 and J is TRBJ2-6; 7 bases are a match to TRBD2. The CDR3 loop spans 16 amino acids. CDR1 and CDR2 from the germline V gene are LNHDA and SQIVND (reference sequence). The V and J ends lost 1 base and 2 bases, in that order; junction bases with no gene match: 2.

This chain connects TRBV6-5 to TRBJ2-2; tentatively, D is TRBD2 (6 bases). CDR1 and CDR2 from the germline V gene are MNHEY and SVGAGI. Trimming took off 0 bases at V and 4 bases at J, with 9 bases between the two ends. This CDR3 is 15 amino acids long. The CDR3 DNA is TGTGCCAGCAGTTACTCGGAGGGGACCACCGGGGAGCTGTTTTTT. It encodes CASSYSEGTTGELFF.

The gene calls are TRBV7-6 and TRBJ2-5; 7 bases are shared with TRBD1. With V trimmed by 4 bases and J by 2 bases, 4 bases remained unmatched. The CDR3 sequence is 14 residues long. The germline V gene has CDR1 SGHVS and CDR2 FNYEAQ. CDR3 residues: CASSSGQAQETQYF. The CDR3 DNA sequence: TGTGCCAGCAGCTCCGGACAGGCACAAGAGACCCAGTACTTC. Drawing the rest from reference TRBV7-6 and TRBJ2-5, the complete variable domain is GAGVSQSPRYKVTKRGQDVALRCDPISGHVSLYWYRQALGQGPEFLTYFNYEAQQDKSGLPNDRFSAERPEGSISTLTIQRTEQRDSAMYRCASSSGQAQETQYFGPGTRLLVL.

The V gene is TRBV5-8, the J gene TRBJ2-1, with 14 positions matching TRBD2. Germline CDR1 reads SGHTS; CDR2 reads YDEGEE. The junction had 2 bases not matched to a gene; V was cut back by 4 bases and J by 5 bases. The CDR3 loop spans 15 amino acids. CDR3 DNA: TGTGCCAGCAGCCCGGGACTAGCGGGAGACAATGAGCAGTTCTTC. Its protein is CASSPGLAGDNEQFF.

The CDR3 DNA follows: TGTGCCAGCAGTTCGGACAGCTTTAACTATGGCTACACCTTC. Amino acid sequence: CASSSDSFNYGYTF. The chain couples TRBV27 to TRBJ1-2, with a weak D call TRBD1 (6 bases). From germline, CDR1 is MNHEY and CDR2 SMNVEV (reference sequence). V was shortened by 4 bases and J by 1 base, with 10 bases between the two germline ends. There are 14 residues in the CDR3.

The chain carries TRBV19 and TRBJ2-7, with TRBD2 matching over 10 bases. V lost 5 bases and J lost 7; bases outside the gene matches: 11. CDR1 is LNHDA, CDR2 SQIVND, per germline (reference sequence). CDR3 length equals 15 residues. The CDR3 DNA reads as TGTGCCAGTAGTTACTGGCTAGCGGGGGTTAGGGAGCAGTACTTC. This encodes CASSYWLAGVREQYF.